The clone carrying this T cell receptor (beta chain) has just a few counts. These data are taken from a study of T-cell reconstitution after alpha-beta-depleted transplantation in children. The CDR3 length is 19 residues. The V and J ends lost 7 bases and 2 bases respectively, with 28 bases between them. Germline CDR1 is SGHRS and CDR2 is YFSETQ. Preparation of the TCRbeta library was carried out with unique molecular identifiers. MiXCR, applied by TCRdb to the PCR reads, yields one record per CDR3 protein. The data show a few hundred thousand distinct CDR3 sequences, with about a tenth seen just once and 2% to 3% held by the top ten.

The genes are TRBV5-1 and TRBJ2-1, with D possibly matching TRBD1 (6 bases). This sequence was found in a human donor who donated a stem cell graft to a child with acute lymphoblastic leukemia. The material sequenced was PBMCs from the stem cell graft donor, taken from the stem cell graft. The CDR3 DNA follows: TGCGCCAGCTCCCCCCCGCTTCCCCCGACAGGAGCCCCCTACAATGAGCAGTTCTTC. This codes for CASSPPLPPTGAPYNEQFF. The full variable domain, rest sourced from reference TRBV5-1 and TRBJ2-1, is KAGVTQTPRYLIKTRGQQVTLSCSPISGHRSVSWYQQTPGQGLQFLFEYFSETQRNKGNFPGRFSGRQFSNSRSEMNVSTLELGDSALYLCASSPPLPPTGAPYNEQFFGPGTRLTVL.